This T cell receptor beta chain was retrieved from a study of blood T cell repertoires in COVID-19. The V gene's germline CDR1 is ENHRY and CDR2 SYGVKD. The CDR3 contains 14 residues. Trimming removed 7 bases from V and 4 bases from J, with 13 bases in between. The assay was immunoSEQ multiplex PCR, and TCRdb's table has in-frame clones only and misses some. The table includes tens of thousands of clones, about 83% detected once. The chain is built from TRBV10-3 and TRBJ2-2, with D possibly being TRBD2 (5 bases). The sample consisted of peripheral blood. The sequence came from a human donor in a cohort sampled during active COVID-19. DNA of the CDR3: TGTGCCATCAAAGCGGCCGGTAGCACCGGGGAGCTGTTTTTT. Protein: CAIKAAGSTGELFF.